A selection of T cell receptor beta chains follows, all from one sample in a study of radiotherapy plus CTLA-4 blockade in lung cancer. Sequencing used immunoSEQ multiplex PCR; TCRdb keeps in-frame clones, though not all of them. The table shows about 51,000 clones, with around 75% occurring only once. The material sequenced was peripheral blood, taken from a patient treated with radiotherapy plus ipilimumab. The receptors here all came from a human donor with non-small cell lung cancer who had a complete response to radiotherapy plus ipilimumab. The CDR3 runs from the conserved cysteine through the conserved F or W. The D gene is left open where the match is weak. Some rows have no size entry. The others give once, few or many, or a class for an expanded clone.

J gene: TRBJ2-3; clone size: NA; V gene: TRBV19; D gene: TRBD1; CDR3 DNA: TGTGCCAGTAGTCTGGACAGGGGGTACACAGATACGCAGTATTTT; CDR3 protein: CASSLDRGYTDTQYF
J gene: TRBJ2-2; clone size: NA; V gene: TRBV4-3; D gene: TRBD2; CDR3 DNA: TGCGCCAGCAGCCAAGGGACTAGCGGGGGGCCCTCACTAAACACCGGGGAGCTGTTTTTT; CDR3 protein: CASSQGTSGGPSLNTGELFF
J gene: TRBJ2-3; clone size: NA; V gene: TRBV9; D gene: TRBD1; CDR3 DNA: TGTGCCAGCAGCGTCCGGGACAGGGTCTCTGAAGATACGCAGTATTTT; CDR3 protein: CASSVRDRVSEDTQYF
J gene: TRBJ1-5; clone size: NA; V gene: TRBV6-6; D gene: NA; CDR3 DNA: TGTGCCAGCAGTTACTCGGCCGGGGGCAATCAGCCCCAGCATTTT; CDR3 protein: CASSYSAGGNQPQHF
J gene: TRBJ1-1; clone size: NA; V gene: TRBV30; D gene: NA; CDR3 DNA: TGTGCCTGGAGGGAAGGGGCTGGGACTGAAGCTTTCTTT; CDR3 protein: CAWREGAGTEAFF
J gene: TRBJ2-6; clone size: NA; V gene: TRBV7-9; D gene: NA; CDR3 DNA: TGTGCCAGCAGCTTAGGGCGGGCTGGGGCCAACGTCCTGACTTTC; CDR3 protein: CASSLGRAGANVLTF
J gene: TRBJ2-3; clone size: NA; V gene: TRBV7-9; D gene: NA; CDR3 DNA: TGTGCCAGCAGCTTAGTTCTTTCAGATACGCAGTATTTT; CDR3 protein: CASSLVLSDTQYF
J gene: TRBJ1-3; clone size: few; V gene: TRBV18; D gene: TRBD1; CDR3 DNA: TGTGCCAGCTCACCACCCGAGACAGGGGCAAACACCATATATTTT; CDR3 protein: CASSPPETGANTIYF
J gene: TRBJ1-3; clone size: few; V gene: TRBV7-9; D gene: NA; CDR3 DNA: TGTGCCAGCACCCCCGGACAGCTTAGCTCTGGAAACACCATATATTTT; CDR3 protein: CASTPGQLSSGNTIYF
J gene: TRBJ2-5; clone size: NA; V gene: TRBV30; D gene: NA; CDR3 DNA: TGTGCCTGGAATCCCCCCACTAGGTACGAGACCCAGTACTTC; CDR3 protein: CAWNPPTRYETQYF
J gene: TRBJ1-3; clone size: NA; V gene: TRBV5-4; D gene: TRBD1; CDR3 DNA: TGTGCCAGCAGCCCGTCCCGGGACAGCGGAAACACCATATATTTT; CDR3 protein: CASSPSRDSGNTIYF
J gene: TRBJ2-5; clone size: NA; V gene: TRBV6-5; D gene: TRBD2; CDR3 DNA: TGTGCCAGCAGTTACCTGGTAGCGGGGGGGGAGACCCAGTACTTC; CDR3 protein: CASSYLVAGGETQYF
J gene: TRBJ2-2; clone size: NA; V gene: TRBV5-1; D gene: TRBD2; CDR3 DNA: TGCGCCAGCAGCATTCTAGCGGACGCGAACACCGGGGAGCTGTTTTTT; CDR3 protein: CASSILADANTGELFF
J gene: TRBJ1-5; clone size: NA; V gene: TRBV28; D gene: NA; CDR3 DNA: TGTGCCAGCAGTTTGGGGGGTGGGCCCCAGCATTTT; CDR3 protein: CASSLGGGPQHF
J gene: TRBJ1-3; clone size: NA; V gene: TRBV2; D gene: NA; CDR3 DNA: TGTGCCAGCAGTGAAGCCCTGGGGGCGAGAGGAAACACCATATATTTT; CDR3 protein: CASSEALGARGNTIYF
J gene: TRBJ2-7; clone size: NA; V gene: TRBV7-8; D gene: NA; CDR3 DNA: TGTGCCACCTCCATCCCGCGGTCGGAGCAGTACTTC; CDR3 protein: CATSIPRSEQYF
J gene: TRBJ2-1; clone size: NA; V gene: TRBV5-1; D gene: TRBD2; CDR3 DNA: TGCGCCAGCAAAAGACTAGCGGGAGTAAATGAGCAGTTCTTC; CDR3 protein: CASKRLAGVNEQFF
J gene: TRBJ2-3; clone size: NA; V gene: TRBV4-1; D gene: TRBD2; CDR3 DNA: TGCGCCAGCAGCCAAAAGGCCCCCGGGACTAGCGGGGCGGTAACGCAGTATTTT; CDR3 protein: CASSQKAPGTSGAVTQYF
J gene: TRBJ2-5; clone size: NA; V gene: TRBV29-1; D gene: TRBD1; CDR3 DNA: TGCAGCGTGGGAGGGACAGGGAGGGGAGAGACCCAGTACTTC; CDR3 protein: CSVGGTGRGETQYF